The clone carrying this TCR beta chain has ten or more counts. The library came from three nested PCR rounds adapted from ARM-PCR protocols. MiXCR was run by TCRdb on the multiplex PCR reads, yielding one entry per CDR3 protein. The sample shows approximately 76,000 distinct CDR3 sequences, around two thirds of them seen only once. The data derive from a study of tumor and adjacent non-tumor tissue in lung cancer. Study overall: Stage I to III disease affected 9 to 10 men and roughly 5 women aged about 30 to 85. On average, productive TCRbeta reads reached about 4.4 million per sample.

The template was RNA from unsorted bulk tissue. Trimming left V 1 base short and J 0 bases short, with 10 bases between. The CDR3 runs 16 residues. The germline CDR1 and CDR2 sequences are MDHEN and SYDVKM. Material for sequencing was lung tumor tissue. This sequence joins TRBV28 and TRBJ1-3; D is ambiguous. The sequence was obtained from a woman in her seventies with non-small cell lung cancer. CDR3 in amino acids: CASSLFGPSSGNTIYF. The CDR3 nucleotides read TGTGCCAGCAGTTTATTCGGTCCTAGCTCTGGAAACACCATATATTTT.